What follows are 8 T cell receptor beta chains derived from one specimen sequenced in a study of cytomegalovirus exposure and HLA in healthy donors. The PCR employed 60 Vbeta primers together with 13 Jbeta primers. The table came from immunoSEQ multiplex PCR; TCRdb's copy has only in-frame clones and leaves some out. The sample records roughly 140,000 clones, roughly 82% being singletons. The sample taken for sequencing was PBMCs. The receptors were sampled from a man aged 30 to 45 in good health and CMV-seropositive.

J is TRBJ2-7 and V is TRBV7-9, with D unresolved. CDR1 SEHNR and CDR2 FQNEAQ come from the germline V gene (reference sequence). This CDR3 spans 12 amino acids. Trimming removed 4 bases from V and 4 bases from J, with 8 bases in between. The CDR3 here is CASSSQQYEQYF. In DNA, the CDR3 is TGTGCCAGCAGCTCACAGCAATACGAGCAGTACTTC. The full variable domain, its missing parts supplied by reference TRBV7-9 and TRBJ2-7, is DTGVSQNPRHKITKRGQNVTFRCDPISEHNRLYWYRQTLGQGPEFLTYFQNEAQLEKSRLLSDRFSAERPKGSFSTLEIQRTEQGDSAMYLCASSSQQYEQYFGPGTRLTVT.

J is TRBJ2-7 and V is TRBV28, with TRBD2 matching over 9 bases. Germline CDR1 and CDR2: MDHEN and SYDVKM. The CDR3 extends over 14 amino acids. J was trimmed by 5 bases and V by 3 bases; bases with no gene match: 5. CDR3 region: CASSFVAGEDEQYF. The CDR3 DNA follows: TGTGCCAGCAGTTTTGTAGCGGGGGAGGACGAGCAGTACTTC. Full variable domain (rest looked up from reference TRBV28 and TRBJ2-7): DVKVTQSSRYLVKRTGEKVFLECVQDMDHENMFWYRQDPGLGLRLIYFSYDVKMKEKGDIPEGYSVSREKKERFSLILESASTNQTSMYLCASSFVAGEDEQYFGPGTRLTVT.

The CDR3 protein is CASSRGQLNEKLFF. CDR3 nucleotide sequence: TGTGCCAGCAGCCGCGGACAGTTAAATGAAAAACTGTTTTTT. The V and J genes are TRBV7-2 and TRBJ1-4; a possible D gene is TRBD1 (6 bases). Germline CDR1 is SGHTA and CDR2 is FQGNSA. CDR3 length: 14 amino acids. The V end lost 5 bases, the J end lost 5 bases, and 12 bases lay between the germline ends.

The rearrangement uses TRBV5-1 and TRBJ2-3, with 9 bases fitting TRBD1. The CDR3 is 15 amino acids. Per germline, CDR1 SGHRS and CDR2 YFSETQ. V was pared by 2 bases and J by 5 bases, with 6 bases of the junction left unmatched. Here the CDR3 reads CASSLQGAKGDTQYF. As DNA, the CDR3 is TGCGCCAGCAGCTTACAGGGGGCGAAGGGAGATACGCAGTATTTT.

The rearrangement links TRBV10-3 to TRBJ2-7; 12 nucleotides align to TRBD2. With V trimmed by 5 bases and J by 4 bases, 3 bases remained unmatched. The CDR3 sequence is 14 residues long. Germline CDR1 ENHRY, CDR2 SYGVKD. The CDR3 reads CAISRTSGIYEQYF. CDR3 in DNA: TGTGCCATCAGTAGGACTAGCGGGATATACGAGCAGTACTTC.

This clone appeared a single time. The gene calls are TRBV18 and TRBJ2-2; D is perhaps TRBD1 (5 bases). Germline CDR1 reads KGHSH; CDR2 reads LQKENI. The CDR3 is 17 amino acids. V was clipped by 3 bases and J by 1 base, with 15 bases between them. The CDR3 here is CASSPALIGQNTGELFF. The CDR3, as DNA: TGTGCCAGCTCACCTGCGCTCATCGGACAGAACACCGGGGAGCTGTTTTTT. Full variable domain (rest looked up from reference TRBV18 and TRBJ2-2): NAGVMQNPRHLVRRRGQEARLRCSPMKGHSHVYWYRQLPEEGLKFMVYLQKENIIDESGMPKERFSAEFPKEGPSILRIQQVVRGDSAAYFCASSPALIGQNTGELFFGEGSRLTVL.

The rearrangement links TRBV6-1 to TRBJ1-5, with TRBD1 matching 8 bases. The CDR3 contains 16 residues. Trimming cost V 4 bases and J 7 bases; bases outside gene matches: 12. Germline CDR1 reads MNHNS; CDR2 reads SASEGT. The CDR3: CASSAQGQGLWQPQHF. The CDR3 DNA reads as TGTGCCAGCAGTGCCCAAGGACAGGGTTTATGGCAGCCCCAGCATTTT.

The chain couples TRBV9 to TRBJ2-7, with 9 bases that match TRBD1. The CDR3 extends over 13 amino acids. The germline CDR1 and CDR2 sequences are SGDLS and YYNGEE. With 4 bases clipped from V and 4 bases from J, the junction kept 3 bases outside the gene matches. CDR3 sequence: CASSSGQGYEQYF. In DNA, the CDR3 is TGTGCCAGCAGCTCGGGACAGGGATACGAGCAGTACTTC.